This T cell receptor beta chain was captured in a study of early T cells in non-severe SARS-CoV-2 infection (dated by TCRdb to about 2021). General notes on the study: TCR sequencing used bulk RNA from unsorted whole blood, so alpha and beta chains could not be paired.

Libraries were constructed by 5' RACE. TCRdb records NextSeq 500 as the sequencer. The TCR library protocol attached unique molecular identifiers to individual cDNA molecules to correct for sequencing error and PCR bias. Sequencing covered both TCR alpha and beta chains, and within each sample the abundances of alpha and beta sequences were tightly co-correlated. The published analysis was carried out like this. Decombinator V4 was used to annotate the V gene, J gene and CDR3 of the TCR sequences. TCRs were defined as expanded if a significant change between any two time points was detected under a Poisson model with p below 0.0001. TCR abundances were normalised to the total number of TCRs sequenced per sample and were expressed as counts per million. MAIT TCRs were defined by TRAV1-2 paired with TRAJ12, TRAJ20 or TRAJ33, and iNKT TCRs by TRAV10 paired with TRAJ18. VDJdb, accessed 1 November 2021, was searched for CMV, EBV and SARS-CoV-2 annotated TCRs, with TCRs annotated for multiple antigens excluded. Through fastp at Q25 and MiXCR, TCRdb rebuilt clones from the public reads, retaining in-frame beta chains. Each record represents a unique CDR3 protein, reported with the most common genes and DNA among its rows. The V and J calls were not made by the authors but by TCRdb's processing. Counted in this sample were over 15,000 distinct CDR3 sequences; roughly 5% of them appeared once. The ten top clones hold under 8.5% of the sample.

A case-control design nested within a healthcare worker cohort in London, UK, was used, with weekly nasopharyngeal swab PCR tests and blood sampling performed. Between 23 and 31 March 2020, the week of the UK lockdown, healthcare workers were enrolled and then followed up weekly for as long as 16 weeks. V is clipped by 6 bases and J by 5 bases, and the sequence between their germline boundaries is 10 bases long. From cysteine to phenylalanine, the CDR3 is 12 amino acids long. The retained sequence is limited to the CDR3, 36 bases, with the frame set at the first base. The germline V gene provides CDR1 MDHEN and CDR2 SYDVKM. Paper-wide results and their limitations: VDJdb matching was skewed toward anti-spike CD8 responses and likely underestimated virus-specific expansions, missing private and CD4 specificities.

Many counts were recorded for this clonotype. The clone's antigen remains unknown. Per-base quality was not reported, and no clone a single base away is much larger than it. Sequenced input: whole blood. Recombination connected TRBV28 to TRBJ2-5, with no D gene named confidently. The receptor was derived from an adult who was a healthcare worker with PCR-confirmed SARS-CoV-2 infection or an uninfected control (not recorded which). The nucleotide sequence is TGTGCCAGCAGCTACCTGGGGGAGACCCAGTACTTC. This encodes CASSYLGETQYF.